This TCR beta chain derives from a study of cytomegalovirus exposure and HLA in healthy donors (dated by TCRdb to the late 2010s). Regarding the research as a whole: According to an earlier analysis of 587 of the donors, some 180 million T cells yielded 117 million unique TCR beta sequences and approximately 280 Gb of sequence data. The study used immunosequencing to profile the T cell repertoires of approximately 640 subjects and linked those repertoires to cytomegalovirus serostatus. Because of strong linkage in the cohort, five DR-DQ haplotypes were treated as single units for association and clustering. To decide whether each TCR beta V gene segment behaved as functional or pseudogenic, an earlier analysis of some 600 of the donors relied on high-throughput TCR beta sequencing. Typing coverage differed by locus: A, B, C, DRB1 and DQB1 were typed in roughly 620-640 donors, DQA1 in approximately 520, DPA1 in some 610, and DPB1 in about 450. HLA typing included class I and class II loci at four-digit resolution. Alongside the repertoire data, information on donor age, sex, ethnicity and CMV serostatus was compiled. Along with the 666-subject first cohort, a separate validation cohort of over a hundred different subjects was used. To predict cytomegalovirus infection status, the study combined high-throughput TCR immunosequencing, statistical association of individual TCRs with disease status, and machine learning. All discovery cohort repertoires had been generated using a single sequencing platform. In a later genetic analysis, genome-wide SNP genotypes for about three fifths of the roughly 670 donors were used, and that subset was treated as a discovery cohort. Roughly 320 gigabases of sequencing data and approximately 91 million unique TCR sequences made up an early release that covered over 550 HLA-typed donors. Among the roughly 430 genotyped donors, roughly 80% belonged to the genetic ancestry cluster associated with self-reported Caucasian donors. The later analysis used no new phenotypic data to find candidate immune exposures, relying instead on TCR beta sequences and their occurrence across donors. On average, roughly 250,000 unique TCR beta nucleotide sequences were sequenced per donor among about 400 genotyped donors of the cohort, with around 19% of those sequences being non-productive. The aim of the study was to test whether cataloging public T cell receptors could identify signatures of past pathogen exposure. To study patterns of TCR occurrence, a later analysis re-analyzed previously published TCR beta repertoires from just over 650 donors and added high-resolution HLA genotyping.

A word on this clone: There is no known antigen for this receptor. The sample holds other DNA sequences that translate to the same CDR3.

The library was built by means of the immunoSEQ multiplex PCR assay. A mixture of 60 forward primers for TCR Vbeta segments and 13 reverse primers for TCR Jbeta segments was used in the multiplex PCR. A multiplex PCR assay on genomic DNA amplified the CDR3 region of rearranged TCR beta genes. Amplified TCR beta libraries were sequenced as 87-base-pair reads on the Illumina HiSeq System. The original pipeline was this. In a later analysis, roughly 80 million unique TCR beta chains were counted across the 500 to 850 repertoires, and roughly 10 million of these chains were shared by at least two donors. To remove PCR and sequencing errors, raw reads were error-corrected and collapsed into unique sequences using a nearest-neighbor algorithm that merged closely related sequences. Alignment of CDR3 sequences to IMGT reference sequences was used to assign V, D and J gene segments. Each retained sequence needed at least a six-nucleotide match to both a V gene segment and a J gene segment. A rearrangement counted as productive if the CDR3 had no stop codons and remained in frame with V and J, and every other rearrangement counted as non-productive. CDR3 was defined according to IMGT convention as the region running from the second conserved V-encoded cysteine to the conserved J-encoded phenylalanine. Sequences without an unambiguous match to a single V gene segment were excluded from the earlier analysis of 587 of the donors. An earlier analysis of several hundred of the donors called V segments functional above 56.7% productive rearrangements and segregating when the between-donor standard deviation exceeded 5%. To diagnose cytomegalovirus status from the catalog of TCR beta chain sequences, a statistical classification framework was built. A later analysis assigned V and J genes by comparing TCR nucleotide sequences with IMGT/GENE-DB human TR gene sequences. In a later analysis, CDR3 sequences and most-parsimonious VDJ recombination scenarios were assigned using the TCRdist pipeline. In a later analysis, each TCR beta chain was defined by its CDR3 amino acid sequence together with its V-gene family, and reads lacking a unique V-gene family were excluded. As a way to deal with suspected cross-contamination and a sequencing artifact, a later analysis dropped under 600 nucleotide sequences that were highly shared and had low generation probability. In a later analysis, a clonal expansion index for each public chain was calculated from normalized within-repertoire ranks of inferred template counts. A later analysis computed generation probabilities with a VDJ recombination model fitted to out-of-frame rearrangements, and checked the results against IGoR. In a later analysis, hypergeometric tests were used to score TCR-TCR, TCR-HLA and TCR-CMV co-occurrence, with a repertoire-size bias correction applied to TCR pairs. To estimate false discovery rates, a later analysis permuted the HLA or CMV assignments 20 times. In a later analysis, co-occurring TCRs were grouped using DBSCAN, and TCRdist sequence similarity was added for clustering within HLA-allele-positive subsets. Repertoires with fewer than 30,000 or more than 120,000 public chains were left out of co-occurrence clustering, as were a handful of repertoires with anomalous nucleotide sharing. TCRdb holds this immuneACCESS table with in-frame rearrangements only. Some clones are missing; in checked studies, unresolved V genes explain under half, and the rest has no known cause. V, J and clone size are those of that table, while D and trimming were read from the DNA. The sample table on file contains approximately 61,000 clones. 2.1% of the sample is taken by the ten largest.

The trim is 6 bases for V and 4 bases for J, with a gap of 13 bases between the germline ends. CDR1 is given as GTSNPN and CDR2 as SVGIG, both from the germline V gene (reference sequence). Its CDR3 holds 12 amino acids, cysteine through phenylalanine. The CDR3 DNA has 36 bases and is translated from base 1. What the research found in general, with its limitations: It was suggested by the authors that the approach could potentially be generalized to other disease states and immunological phenotypes. Three of the identified cytomegalovirus-associated TCR beta chains were confirmed in vitro to be specific for cytomegalovirus antigens. Broadly in line with IMGT annotations, most TCR beta V segments showed up in productive rearrangements about 87% or about 30% of the time in an earlier analysis of approximately 600 of the donors. In the study, some 160 TCR beta chains were listed as associated with cytomegalovirus. Cytomegalovirus status was reported to be diagnosed by the classifier with high specificity and sensitivity in both the original and validation cohorts. The 87-base-pair reads could not distinguish some IMGT-functional V segments, including TRBV6-2 and TRBV6-3, so those segments were excluded. Most TCR sequences were seen in very few donors, while some public TCRs were found in many individuals. A cluster of highly shared sequence variants was judged likely to be a technical artifact of the sequencing pipeline. Linkage disequilibrium might explain the correlated functional status among segregating V segments, but an unknown experimental factor could not be ruled out. Only TCR beta chains were sequenced in this cohort, and the absence of alpha or paired-chain data limited detectable features. In a later genetic analysis, fewer N-insertions in productive TCRs were reported among donors in an Asian-associated ancestry cluster than the roughly 700-donor mean. A later analysis associated approximately 17,000 TCR beta sequences with specific HLA alleles at a false discovery rate of 0.05. A further reported finding was that TCR beta sequences accurately predicted the HLA-A and HLA-B alleles for most subjects in the first cohort. When HLA alleles, especially DR and DQ, strongly co-occurred, attributing TCR associations to individual alleles was difficult. In a later genetic analysis, a missense DCLRE1C variant was associated with V-gene and J-gene trimming of TCR beta chains, and the association was replicated in an independent cohort. According to a later analysis, parvovirus B19, influenza, CMV and Epstein-Barr virus appeared linked to several top co-occurrence clusters. According to a later analysis, TCR association rates differed among HLA loci, with DRB1 alleles showing the most associated TCRs and HLA-C alleles showing the fewest. Because HLA typing was unavailable for some donors at each locus, only the typed subset was used in association tests. In a later analysis, HLA-associated TCR beta chains showed more clonal expansion and lower generation probabilities than non-associated chains that were equally common. About 15 rarely observed V segments, including chromosome 9 orphons, were excluded from the earlier analysis of a few hundred of the donors because counts were too low. A later analysis found that most CMV-associated TCR beta chains appeared HLA-restricted, with HLA associations seemingly driven largely by CMV exposure. For the cohort, immune exposure information was limited to CMV serostatus. Presence/absence analyses assumed roughly uniform sequencing depth across donors, an assumption that may not hold.

The cohort consisted of 666 healthy bone marrow donors. At the time of sampling, every cohort member was nominally healthy, though immune exposures that went unrecorded were likely present. The donor was CMV seronegative and was included in the group of approximately 350 seronegative cohort members. Every donor gave a peripheral blood sample, and the peripheral blood mononuclear cells from that sample were used for TCR beta sequencing. Genomic DNA was extracted from the blood cell samples with the Qiagen DNeasy Blood Extraction Kit. The sample consisted of PBMCs. The origin of this receptor is a woman aged 18-29 years in good health and CMV-seronegative. The rearrangement joined TRBV30 to TRBJ2-7; 6 matching bases give a weak D call of TRBD1. The CDR3 reads as follows: CACLRGRYEQYF. The DNA is TGTGCCTGCCTCAGGGGAAGGTACGAGCAGTACTTC.